Sequencing of this T cell receptor (beta chain) was carried out in a study of post-analysis software for immune sequencing data. General study points: Comparison of patients with controls showed five TRBV segments more frequent in patients, TRBV5-6, TRBV5-1 and TRBV20-1 among them. A significant reduction in normalized Chao1 diversity was observed in multiple sclerosis patients versus controls.

Unique molecular identifiers featured in each of the TCR beta cDNA libraries. Via MiXCR, TCRdb re-called the PCR reads, giving one row per CDR3 protein. The sample holds approximately 770,000 distinct CDR3 sequences, about 43% seen once. The table lists this clonotype with a few counts. The antigen is undetermined. Trimming took 4 bases from V and 4 from J, leaving 14 bases between them. Germline CDR1 and CDR2: MGHRA and YSYEKL. This CDR3 has 14 residues. The chain uses TRBV4-1 and TRBJ2-7; no reliable D call. Material for sequencing was blood. The origin of this receptor is a girl between 5 and 17 years old with multiple sclerosis. The CDR3 region has the DNA TGCGCCAGCAGCCCCGGACCCGATCTATACGAGCAGTACTTC. Translated: CASSPGPDLYEQYF.